This note documents a single T cell receptor (beta chain) sequence. This entry comes from a study of blood T cell repertoires in COVID-19. Produced via immunoSEQ multiplex PCR; TCRdb's table is partial and in-frame only. Of fewer than 200,000 clones in the sample, roughly 87% were seen once. The CDR3 has 15 residues. Germline V gene data show CDR1 as MNHEY and CDR2 as SVGEGT. V shed 5 bases and J shed 5 bases, with 16 bases lying between them. The rearrangement uses TRBV6-2 or TRBV6-3 and TRBJ2-1, with a possible D match to TRBD2 (5 bases). The TCR comes from a man younger than 35 who had recovered from COVID-19. The specimen was peripheral blood. CDR3 amino acids: CASSLQSGPDNEQFF. The CDR3 DNA sequence: TGTGCCAGCAGTCTTCAAAGCGGTCCGGACAATGAGCAGTTCTTC.